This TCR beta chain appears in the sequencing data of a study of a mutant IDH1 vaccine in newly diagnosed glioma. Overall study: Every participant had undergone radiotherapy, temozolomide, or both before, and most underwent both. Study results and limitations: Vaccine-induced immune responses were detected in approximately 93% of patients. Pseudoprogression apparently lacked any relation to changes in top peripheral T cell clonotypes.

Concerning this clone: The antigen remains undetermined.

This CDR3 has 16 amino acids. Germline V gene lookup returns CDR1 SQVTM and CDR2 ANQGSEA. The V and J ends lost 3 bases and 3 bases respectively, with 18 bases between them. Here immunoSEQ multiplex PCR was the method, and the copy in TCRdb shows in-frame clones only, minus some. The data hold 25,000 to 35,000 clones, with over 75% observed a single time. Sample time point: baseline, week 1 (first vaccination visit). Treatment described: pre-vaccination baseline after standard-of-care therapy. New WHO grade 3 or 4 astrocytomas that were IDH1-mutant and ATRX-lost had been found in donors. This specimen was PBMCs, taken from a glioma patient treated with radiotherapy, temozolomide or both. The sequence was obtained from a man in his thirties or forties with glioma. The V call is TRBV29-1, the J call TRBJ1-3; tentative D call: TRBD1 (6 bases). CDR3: CSVDPGQSNGGNTIYF. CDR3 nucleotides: TGCAGCGTTGACCCCGGACAGTCAAACGGTGGAAACACCATATATTTT.